The clone carrying this T cell receptor (beta chain) was detected ten times or more. The data originate from a study of regulatory T cells in long-lasting Graves disease. Time point described: newly diagnosed GD, antithyroid drugs for less than 3 months. RNA extracted from PBMCs served as the sequencing template. Both iRepertoire HTBI primers and Arm-PCR of CDR3 regions were used to build the TCR beta libraries. One entry per CDR3 protein results from TCRdb running MiXCR on the multiplex PCR reads. The table includes approximately 230,000 distinct CDR3 sequences, around 17% detected once. The CDR3 spans 15 residues. The V and J ends lost 1 base and 3 bases respectively, with 13 bases between them. Germline-derived CDR1 and CDR2 are MGHRA and YSYEKL.

The TCR was taken from a female donor with Graves disease. The chain combines TRBV4-1 with TRBJ2-7; no clear D gene. The input for sequencing was peripheral blood mononuclear cells (PBMCs), taken at new diagnosis, from a patient treated with antithyroid drugs. CDR3 in amino acids: CASSQVDAIDYEQYF. The DNA of the CDR3 is TGCGCCAGCAGCCAAGTGGATGCGATTGACTACGAGCAGTACTTC.